This record looks at one T cell receptor beta chain sequence and its context. Its binding antigen is unknown. Qualities for individual bases were not recorded, and no much larger clone is one base off. Collaborating institutions collected whole blood in K2EDTA tubes following their own protocols. For TCRbeta analysis, collaborators shipped samples in one of three forms: frozen whole blood, isolated PBMCs, or DNA extracted from either of those sample types. This sample stems from a study of blood T cell repertoires in COVID-19 (dated by TCRdb to 2019 to 2021). For context, the study as a whole: Samples from collaborators originated in the United States, Italy and Spain and spanned both the acute and convalescent phases of COVID-19. The material from the prospective study consisted of cDNA or gDNA derived from T cells, B-cell-depleted T cells, or PBMCs. Subjects who had been exposed to COVID-19, were actively infected with it, or had recovered from it provided the deeply sampled blood TCRbeta repertoires that made up the dataset. The repertoires were made available in a free public database intended to serve as a resource for research on the immune response to SARS-CoV-2. Samples were obtained from the ongoing ImmuneRACE study (first 160 participants) and from over a thousand subjects provided by 6 global collaborators. A de-identified subject ID, COVID-19 status, age in years and sex were almost always included in the sample metadata. Where available, HLA class I and class II types were taken from metadata supplied by the sample provider and were not determined by assay-based typing.

CDR1 and CDR2 are drawn from the germline V gene: KGHSH, LQKENI. Trimmed from V: 0 bases; trimmed from J: 5 bases; junction bases lacking a gene match: 9. From the cysteine through the phenylalanine, the CDR3 covers 17 amino acids. The CDR3 DNA has 51 bases and is translated from base 1. Points the paper makes about the study in general: Clinical and demographic metadata were provided uncurated, with the amount varying by source and participant.

TCRbeta CDR3 regions were amplified from genomic DNA using the immunoSEQ Assay, a bias-controlled multiplex PCR. In the paper's pipeline: Within the assay, amplification of reference gene primers was used to estimate how many nucleated cells each sample contained. Sequence reads were collapsed and filtered to measure the absolute abundance of every unique TCRbeta CDR3 rearrangement. For each sample, productive Simpson clonality was calculated as the square root of Simpson's diversity index over productive rearrangements. TCRdb took this table from immuneACCESS and kept in-frame rearrangements with V and J called. Such tables lack part of the clones; where checked against another copy, unresolved V genes explain under half of the gap, and the rest is unexplained. Clone size and V and J calls were adopted from that table, with D and trimming inferred from the DNA. Recorded for this sample are 250,000 or so clones; about 86% of them occurred a single time. The top ten constitute approximately 6.2% of the sample.

The sequence links TRBV18 to TRBJ2-3; the junction holds 9 bases that match TRBD2. Material for sequencing was peripheral blood. The clonotype originates from a man between 60 and 75 years old with acute or convalescent COVID-19. CDR3 protein: CASSPPTSGPMVDTQYF. The nucleotide sequence reads TGTGCCAGCTCACCACCTACTAGCGGGCCCATGGTAGATACGCAGTATTTT.